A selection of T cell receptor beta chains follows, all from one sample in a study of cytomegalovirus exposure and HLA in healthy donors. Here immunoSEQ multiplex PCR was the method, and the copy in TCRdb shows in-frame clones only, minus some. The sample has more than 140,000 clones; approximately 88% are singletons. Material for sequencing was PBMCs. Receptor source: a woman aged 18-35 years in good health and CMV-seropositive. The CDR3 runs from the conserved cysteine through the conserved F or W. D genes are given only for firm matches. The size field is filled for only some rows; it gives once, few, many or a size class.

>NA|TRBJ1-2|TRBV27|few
CASRPTGTYGYTF
TGTGCCAGCAGACCTACAGGGACCTATGGCTACACCTTC
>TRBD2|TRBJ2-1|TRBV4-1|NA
CASSQVDMGLAGYNEQFF
TGCGCCAGCAGCCAAGTAGACATGGGACTAGCGGGGTACAATGAGCAGTTCTTC
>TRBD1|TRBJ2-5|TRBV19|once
CASSRGTVQETQYF
TGTGCCAGTAGTAGGGGGACAGTCCAAGAGACCCAGTACTTC
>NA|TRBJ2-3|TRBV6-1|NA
CASIARGIDTQYF
TGTGCCAGCATCGCCCGGGGTATAGATACGCAGTATTTT
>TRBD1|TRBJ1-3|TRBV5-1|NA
CASSFVGFGDSGNTIYF
TGCGCCAGCAGCTTCGTAGGGTTTGGGGACAGTGGAAACACCATATATTTT
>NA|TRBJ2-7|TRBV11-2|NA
CASSPQFSGNYEQYF
TGTGCCAGCAGCCCACAATTCAGCGGCAATTACGAGCAGTACTTC
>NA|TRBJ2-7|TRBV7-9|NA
CASRSGYEQYF
TGTGCCAGCAGATCGGGGTACGAGCAGTACTTC
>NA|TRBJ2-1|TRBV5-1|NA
CASSLEVGVGYNEQFF
TGCGCCAGCAGCTTGGAAGTCGGCGTCGGGTACAATGAGCAGTTCTTC
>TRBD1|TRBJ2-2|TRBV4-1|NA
CASSQDRDRAQTNTGELFF
TGCGCCAGCAGCCAAGATCGCGACAGGGCACAAACGAACACCGGGGAGCTGTTTTTT
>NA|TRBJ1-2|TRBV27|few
CASRLLGAYGYTF
TGTGCCAGCCGCTTGCTGGGGGCCTATGGCTACACCTTC
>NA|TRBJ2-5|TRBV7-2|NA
CASSPGLRTETQYF
TGTGCCAGCAGCCCCGGACTGAGGACGGAGACCCAGTACTTC
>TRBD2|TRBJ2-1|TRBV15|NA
CATSKPGLAGLYNEQFF
TGTGCCACCAGCAAGCCGGGACTAGCGGGCCTTTACAATGAGCAGTTCTTC
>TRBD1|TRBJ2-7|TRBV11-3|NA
CASSSDRVYEQYF
TGTGCCAGCAGCTCGGACAGGGTTTACGAGCAGTACTTC
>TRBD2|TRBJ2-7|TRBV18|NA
CASSPASGRYEQYF
TGTGCCAGCTCACCAGCTAGCGGGAGGTACGAGCAGTACTTC
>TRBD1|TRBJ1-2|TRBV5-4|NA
CASSLTGQVEGYTF
TGTGCCAGCAGCTTAACAGGACAGGTCGAAGGCTACACCTTC
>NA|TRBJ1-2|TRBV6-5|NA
CASSYSRSPGGYTF
TGTGCCAGCAGTTACTCGAGATCTCCAGGGGGCTACACCTTC
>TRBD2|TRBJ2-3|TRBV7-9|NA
CASSPTSSGADTQYF
TGTGCCAGCAGCCCCACCTCTAGCGGCGCAGATACGCAGTATTTT
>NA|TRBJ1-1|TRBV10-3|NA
CAISESLAGVDTEAFF
TGTGCCATCAGTGAGTCGCTGGCAGGGGTTGACACTGAAGCTTTCTTT
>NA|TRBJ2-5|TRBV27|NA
CASSALGEVITETQYF
TGTGCCAGCAGTGCTCTTGGGGAGGTAATAACAGAGACCCAGTACTTC
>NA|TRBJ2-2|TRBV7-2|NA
CASSSDRDTGELFF
TGTGCCAGCAGCTCCGACAGAGACACCGGGGAGCTGTTTTTT
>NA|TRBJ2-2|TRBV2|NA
CASSVGQGKNTGELFF
TGTGCCAGCAGTGTCGGTCAGGGGAAAAACACCGGGGAGCTGTTTTTT
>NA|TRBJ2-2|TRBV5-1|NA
CASSFRQSNTGELFF
TGCGCCAGCAGCTTCCGACAGTCGAACACCGGGGAGCTGTTTTTT
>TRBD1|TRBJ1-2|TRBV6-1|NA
CASIPHRTGNYGYTF
TGTGCCAGCATTCCTCATCGGACAGGGAACTATGGCTACACCTTC
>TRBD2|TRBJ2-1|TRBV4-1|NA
CASSQDPSGSLGQGLFF
TGCGCCAGCAGCCAAGATCCCAGCGGGAGCCTGGGACAAGGTCTGTTCTTC
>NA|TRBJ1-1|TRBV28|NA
CASSLEGVNTEAFF
TGTGCCAGCAGTTTAGAGGGGGTGAACACTGAAGCTTTCTTT
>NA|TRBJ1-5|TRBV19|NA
CASKQGNSNQPQHF
TGTGCCAGTAAACAGGGCAACAGCAATCAGCCCCAGCATTTT
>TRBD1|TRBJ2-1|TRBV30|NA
CAWISGRLRGQYNEQFF
TGTGCCTGGATATCAGGTCGTCTGAGGGGGCAATACAATGAGCAGTTCTTC
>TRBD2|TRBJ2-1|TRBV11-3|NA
CASSLRDYPDDEQFF
TGTGCCAGCAGCCTCCGGGACTACCCGGACGATGAGCAGTTCTTC
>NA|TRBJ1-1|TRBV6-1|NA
CASSVKEQANTEAFF
TGTGCCAGCAGTGTTAAAGAACAGGCGAACACTGAAGCTTTCTTT
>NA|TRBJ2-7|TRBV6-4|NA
CASTCGYEQYF
TGTGCCAGCACTTGCGGCTACGAGCAGTACTTC
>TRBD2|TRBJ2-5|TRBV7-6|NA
CASSSNLAGGPRETQYF
TGTGCCAGCAGCTCTAACCTAGCGGGAGGGCCACGGGAGACCCAGTACTTC
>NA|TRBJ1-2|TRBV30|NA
CAWNNYNYGYTF
TGTGCCTGGAACAACTACAACTATGGCTACACCTTC
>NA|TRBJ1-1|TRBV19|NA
CASMEVSNTEAFF
TGTGCCAGTATGGAGGTTTCGAACACTGAAGCTTTCTTT
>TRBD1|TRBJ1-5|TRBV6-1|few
CASSDQGAGQPQHF
TGTGCCAGCAGTGACCAGGGGGCAGGTCAGCCCCAGCATTTT
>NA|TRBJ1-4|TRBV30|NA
CAWSGGQGEKLFF
TGTGCCTGGAGTGGAGGTCAGGGGGAAAAACTGTTTTTT
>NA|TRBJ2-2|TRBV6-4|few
CASSDGTGSGELFF
TGTGCCAGCAGTGACGGTACAGGGTCCGGGGAGCTGTTTTTT
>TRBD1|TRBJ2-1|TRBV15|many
CATHGQGTTSYNEQFF
TGTGCCACCCACGGACAGGGCACTACCTCCTACAATGAGCAGTTCTTC
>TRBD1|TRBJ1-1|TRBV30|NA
CAWSTHRGEGTEAFF
TGTGCCTGGAGTACCCACAGGGGGGAAGGCACTGAAGCTTTCTTT
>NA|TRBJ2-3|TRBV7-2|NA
CASSLEGQGTDTQYF
TGTGCCAGCAGCTTAGAGGGGCAGGGAACAGATACGCAGTATTTT
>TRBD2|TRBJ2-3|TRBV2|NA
CASRLAGDTQYF
TGTGCCAGCAGACTAGCGGGAGATACGCAGTATTTT
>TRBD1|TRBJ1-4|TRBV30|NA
CAWNSKGQVNEKLFF
TGTGCCTGGAATAGTAAGGGACAGGTCAATGAAAAACTGTTTTTT
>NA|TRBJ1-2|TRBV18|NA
CASSRGGGDYGYTF
TGTGCCAGCTCACGCGGGGGGGGCGACTATGGCTACACCTTC
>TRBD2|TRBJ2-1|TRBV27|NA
CASSLAGGYNEQFF
TGTGCCAGCAGTTTAGCGGGAGGGTACAATGAGCAGTTCTTC
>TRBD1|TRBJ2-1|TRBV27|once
CASSLGTGGPYEQFF
TGTGCCAGCAGTCTCGGGACAGGGGGCCCATATGAGCAGTTCTTC
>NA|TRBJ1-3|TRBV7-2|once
CASSAQPSSGNTIYF
TGTGCCAGCAGCGCACAGCCGAGCTCTGGAAACACCATATATTTT
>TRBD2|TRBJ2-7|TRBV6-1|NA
CASSAPAGAGGFNEQYF
TGTGCCAGCAGTGCCCCCGCGGGGGCGGGAGGTTTCAACGAGCAGTACTTC
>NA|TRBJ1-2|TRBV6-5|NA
CASRQNYGYTF
TGTGCCAGTCGACAGAACTATGGCTACACCTTC
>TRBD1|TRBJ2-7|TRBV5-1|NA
CASSAIQGTYSYEQYF
TGCGCCAGCAGCGCGATACAGGGGACCTACTCCTACGAGCAGTACTTC
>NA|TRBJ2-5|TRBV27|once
CASSLDRGTETQYF
TGTGCCAGCTCCCTTGACCGAGGGACTGAGACCCAGTACTTC
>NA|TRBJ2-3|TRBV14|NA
CASSQVGAFTDTQYF
TGTGCCAGCAGCCAAGTGGGGGCTTTCACAGATACGCAGTATTTT
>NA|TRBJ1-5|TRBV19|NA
CASNGRHNQPQHF
TGTGCCAGTAATGGCAGACACAATCAGCCCCAGCATTTT
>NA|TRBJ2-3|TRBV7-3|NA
CASSLGRVEDTQYF
TGTGCCAGCAGCTTAGGGCGCGTGGAAGATACGCAGTATTTT
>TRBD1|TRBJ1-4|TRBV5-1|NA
CASGTGTADEKLFF
TGCGCCAGCGGTACCGGGACAGCAGATGAAAAACTGTTTTTT
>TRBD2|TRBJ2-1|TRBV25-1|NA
CASSETLAGSSYNEQFF
TGTGCCAGCAGTGAAACACTAGCGGGCTCGTCCTACAATGAGCAGTTCTTC
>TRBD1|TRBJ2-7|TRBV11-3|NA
CASSLDRGQSSYEQYF
TGTGCCAGCAGCTTAGATAGGGGGCAATCCTCCTACGAGCAGTACTTC
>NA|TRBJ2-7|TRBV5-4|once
CASSLQPRDTSYEQYF
TGTGCCAGCAGCCTACAACCCCGGGACACCTCCTACGAGCAGTACTTC
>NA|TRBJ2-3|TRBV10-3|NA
CAIRGAQDTQYF
TGTGCCATCAGGGGGGCGCAGGATACGCAGTATTTT
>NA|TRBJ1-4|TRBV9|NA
CASSPRTADEKLFF
TGTGCCAGCAGCCCCCGGACAGCGGATGAAAAACTGTTTTTT
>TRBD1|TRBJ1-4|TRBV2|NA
CASKMGDRTNEKLFF
TGTGCCAGCAAAATGGGGGACAGAACTAATGAAAAACTGTTTTTT
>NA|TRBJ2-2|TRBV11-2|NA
CASSQQGRRRELFF
TGTGCCAGCAGCCAGCAGGGTAGGAGAAGGGAGCTGTTTTTT